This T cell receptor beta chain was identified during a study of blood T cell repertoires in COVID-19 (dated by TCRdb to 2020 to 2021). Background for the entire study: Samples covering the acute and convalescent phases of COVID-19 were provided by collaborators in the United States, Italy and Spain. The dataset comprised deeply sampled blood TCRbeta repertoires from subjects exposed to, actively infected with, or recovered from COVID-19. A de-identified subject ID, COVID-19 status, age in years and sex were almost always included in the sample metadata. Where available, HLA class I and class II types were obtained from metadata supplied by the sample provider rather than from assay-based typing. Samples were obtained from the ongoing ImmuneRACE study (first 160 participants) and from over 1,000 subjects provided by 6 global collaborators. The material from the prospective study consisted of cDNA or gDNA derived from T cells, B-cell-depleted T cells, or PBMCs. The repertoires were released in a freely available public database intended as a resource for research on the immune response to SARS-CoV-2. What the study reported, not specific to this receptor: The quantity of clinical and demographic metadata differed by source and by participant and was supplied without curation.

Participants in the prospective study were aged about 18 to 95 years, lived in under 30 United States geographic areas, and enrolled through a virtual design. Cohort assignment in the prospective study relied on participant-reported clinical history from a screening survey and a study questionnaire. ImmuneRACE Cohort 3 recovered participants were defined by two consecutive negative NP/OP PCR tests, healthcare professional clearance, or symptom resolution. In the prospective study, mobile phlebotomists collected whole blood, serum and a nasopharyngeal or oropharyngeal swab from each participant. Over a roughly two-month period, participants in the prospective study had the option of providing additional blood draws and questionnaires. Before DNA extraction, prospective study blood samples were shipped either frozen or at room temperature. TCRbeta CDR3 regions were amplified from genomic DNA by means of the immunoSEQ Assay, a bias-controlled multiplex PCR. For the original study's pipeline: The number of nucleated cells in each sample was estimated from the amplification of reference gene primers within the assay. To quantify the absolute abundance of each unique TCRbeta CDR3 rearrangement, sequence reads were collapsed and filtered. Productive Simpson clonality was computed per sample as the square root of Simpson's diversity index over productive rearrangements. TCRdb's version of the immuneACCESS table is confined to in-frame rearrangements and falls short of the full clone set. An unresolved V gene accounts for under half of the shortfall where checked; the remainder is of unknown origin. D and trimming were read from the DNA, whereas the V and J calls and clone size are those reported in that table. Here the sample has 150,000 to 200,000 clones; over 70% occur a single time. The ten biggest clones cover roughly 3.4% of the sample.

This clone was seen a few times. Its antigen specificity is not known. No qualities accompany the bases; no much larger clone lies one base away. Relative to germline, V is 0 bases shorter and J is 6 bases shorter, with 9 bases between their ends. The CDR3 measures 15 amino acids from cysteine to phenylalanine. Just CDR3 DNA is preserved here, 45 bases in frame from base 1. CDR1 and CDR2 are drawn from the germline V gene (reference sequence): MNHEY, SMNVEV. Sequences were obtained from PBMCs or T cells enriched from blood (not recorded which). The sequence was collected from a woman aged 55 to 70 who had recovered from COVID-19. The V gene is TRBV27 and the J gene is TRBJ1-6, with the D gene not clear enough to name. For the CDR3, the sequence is CASSLSQNLNSPLHF. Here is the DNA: TGTGCCAGCAGTTTATCCCAGAACCTTAATTCACCCCTCCACTTT.